This T cell receptor (beta chain) originates from a study of response to subunit inactivated influenza vaccine. Study-level findings and limits: Authors suggested seasonal influenza vaccinations each recruit few new T cells.

The CDR3 totals 14 residues. Germline V gene sequence: CDR1 MNHEY, CDR2 SVGEGT. V lost 11 bases to trimming and J lost 5 bases; unmatched junction nucleotides: 15. TCRdb re-called the RT-PCR reads with MiXCR, one entry per CDR3 protein. The sample yields about 530,000 distinct CDR3 sequences, about an eighth seen once. Worth noting for this clonotype: The antigen remains unidentified.

This sequence originates from a man aged 50-59 years who received an inactivated influenza vaccine. Sequenced here: PBMCs from blood, sampled on the day of vaccination. The chain is built from TRBV6-2 or TRBV6-3 and TRBJ2-7; 7 nucleotides align to TRBD2. CDR3: CAVVGRLLSDEQYF. The CDR3 DNA reads TGTGCCGTGGTCGGGAGGTTGCTGTCGGACGAGCAGTACTTC.